These 25 T cell receptor beta chains originate from one sample sequenced in a study of blood T cell repertoires in COVID-19. Method: immunoSEQ multiplex PCR; TCRdb's copy keeps in-frame clones and lacks some. The table shows roughly 260,000 clones, with more than 70% occurring only once. Sequencing was done on a sample of peripheral blood. The receptors here all came from a woman in her forties or fifties with acute or convalescent COVID-19.

The chain combines TRBV7-2 with TRBJ1-1, with D maybe TRBD1 (5 bases). The CDR3 spans 16 residues. Germline V gene sequence: CDR1 SGHTA, CDR2 FQGNSA. V lost 1 base, J lost 4 bases, and 16 bases lay in between. CDR3 loop: CASSLVGVGLRTEAFF. The CDR3 bases are TGTGCCAGCAGCTTAGTAGGGGTGGGCCTTCGCACTGAAGCTTTCTTT.

V usage is TRBV7-2 and J usage is TRBJ2-7, with 7 bases fitting TRBD1. The germline gives CDR1 SGHTA, CDR2 FQGNSA. V dropped 2 bases and J dropped 0; count of bases not matched to a gene: 13. This CDR3 spans 18 amino acids. For the CDR3, the DNA is TGTGCCAGCAGCTTATTAGGGCAGGGGGTTACTGGCTCCTACGAGCAGTACTTC. Translating gives CASSLLGQGVTGSYEQYF.

The chain joins TRBV24-1 to TRBJ2-5; D possibly corresponds to TRBD2 (5 bases). The CDR3 loop spans 14 amino acids. V gave up 5 bases and J gave up 2 bases, with 11 bases separating them. Per germline, CDR1 KGHDR and CDR2 SFDVKD. The CDR3 sequence is CATSALGSQETQYF. The CDR3 nucleotides are TGTGCCACCAGTGCTCTGGGGAGTCAAGAGACCCAGTACTTC.

This rearrangement joins TRBV18 to TRBJ1-4; 7 bases are shared with TRBD1. V lost 8 bases and J lost 0; bases outside the gene matches: 3. Germline V gene sequence: CDR1 KGHSH, CDR2 LQKENI. This CDR3 has 14 residues. The CDR3 here is CASTQGATNEKLFF. The CDR3, as DNA: TGTGCCAGCACCCAGGGGGCAACTAATGAAAAACTGTTTTTT.

The chain couples TRBV7-2 to TRBJ2-7, with 10 bases matching TRBD2. The J segment lost 2 bases and the V segment lost 1 base, leaving 8 bases of the junction unmatched. The germline CDR1 and CDR2 sequences are SGHTA and FQGNSA. The CDR3 loop spans 17 amino acids. The CDR3 bases are TGTGCCAGCAGCTTAGGTGGCCCTAGCGGGAGTCCCTACGAGCAGTACTTC. This codes for CASSLGGPSGSPYEQYF. The full variable domain, rest sourced from reference TRBV7-2 and TRBJ2-7, is GAGVSQSPSNKVTEKGKDVELRCDPISGHTALYWYRQSLGQGLEFLIYFQGNSAPDKSGLPSDRFSAERTGGSVSTLTIQRTQQEDSAVYLCASSLGGPSGSPYEQYFGPGTRLTVT.

CDR3 coding DNA: TGCGCCAGCAAGGGGGTGACGGGTCCGAGGGAAAAACTGTTTTTT. This translates into CASKGVTGPREKLFF. The chain is built from TRBV4-1 and TRBJ1-4; possibly TRBD1 for D (6 bases). Trimming cost V 7 bases and J 8 bases, with 20 bases left between them. The germline CDR1 and CDR2 sequences are MGHRA and YSYEKL. The CDR3 spans 15 residues.

This chain connects TRBV7-3 to TRBJ1-4; weak D call: TRBD1 (5 bases). Trimming stripped 2 bases from V and 10 bases from J, with 11 bases between. CDR3 length: 13 amino acids. Germline values: CDR1 SGHTA, CDR2 FQGTGA. For the CDR3, the DNA is TGTGCCAGCAGCTTAGGGAGGGGTGGAAAACTGTTTTTT. This codes for CASSLGRGGKLFF. Drawing the rest from reference TRBV7-3 and TRBJ1-4, the complete variable domain is GAGVSQTPSNKVTEKGKYVELRCDPISGHTALYWYRQSLGQGPEFLIYFQGTGAADDSGLPNDRFFAVRPEGSVSTLKIQRTERGDSAVYLCASSLGRGGKLFFGSGTQLSVL.

V is TRBV11-3 and J is TRBJ1-1, with 7 bases matching TRBD1. The length of the CDR3 is 16 residues. Germline lookup yields CDR1 SGHNT and CDR2 YENEEA. V lost 1 base, J lost 0 bases, and 5 bases stayed unmatched. CDR3 region: CASSLGRGPMNTEAFF. The DNA for the CDR3 is TGTGCCAGCAGCTTAGGTAGGGGGCCCATGAACACTGAAGCTTTCTTT.

The chain combines TRBV13 with TRBJ2-7; tentatively, D is TRBD2 (8 bases). V was pared by 5 bases and J by 1 base, with 36 bases between. The CDR3 covers 22 residues. Germline CDR1 PRHDT, CDR2 FYEKMQ (reference sequence). CDR3: CASSAGGGRVSSGKARSYEQYF. CDR3 DNA: TGTGCCAGCAGCGCAGGGGGAGGGAGGGTGAGTAGCGGGAAGGCCAGGTCCTACGAGCAGTACTTC.

The chain uses TRBV10-3 and TRBJ2-7, with D hard to call. V lost 7 bases and J lost 2, with 9 bases in between. From germline, CDR1 is ENHRY and CDR2 SYGVKD. The CDR3 sequence is 12 residues long. The CDR3 is CAINDGAYEQYF. The CDR3 region has the DNA TGTGCCATCAATGACGGAGCCTACGAGCAGTACTTC.

This clone was observed once. The J gene is TRBJ2-1, the V gene TRBV28, with D maybe TRBD1 (5 bases). The germline CDR1 and CDR2 sequences are MDHEN and SYDVKM. The ends were cut back, 3 bases at V and 6 bases at J, with 21 bases in the middle. There are 17 residues in the CDR3. CDR3: CASSLGHGRDVGNEQFF. DNA of the CDR3: TGTGCCAGCAGTTTGGGGCACGGCAGAGACGTAGGCAATGAGCAGTTCTTC.

This chain joins TRBV5-6 and TRBJ2-7, with 7 bases aligning to TRBD1. This CDR3 has 14 residues. CDR1 and CDR2 (germline): SGHDT, YYEEEE. V lost 2 bases, J lost 2 bases, and 4 bases stayed unmatched. The CDR3 is CASSLGTVAYEQYF. CDR3 coding DNA: TGTGCCAGCAGCTTAGGGACAGTCGCCTACGAGCAGTACTTC.

This rearrangement joins TRBV28 to TRBJ1-4, with D unclear. CDR1 and CDR2 from the germline V gene are MDHEN and SYDVKM. The CDR3 covers 16 residues. V lost 7 bases and J lost 0, with 15 bases in between. The CDR3 sequence: CASNSGGASTNEKLFF. The CDR3 DNA sequence: TGTGCCAGCAACTCCGGCGGAGCCTCAACTAATGAAAAACTGTTTTTT.

This chain joins TRBV28 and TRBJ2-1, with a weak D call TRBD2 (5 bases). CDR1 and CDR2 from the germline V gene are MDHEN and SYDVKM. The V gene lost 4 bases and the J gene lost 3 bases, with 19 bases spanning the gap. The CDR3 sequence is 17 residues long. This CDR3 is CASSSLIASKIYNEQFF. As DNA, the CDR3 is TGTGCCAGCAGTTCGCTTATTGCTAGCAAAATCTACAATGAGCAGTTCTTC.

V usage is TRBV29-1 and J usage is TRBJ2-6, with D possibly being TRBD2 (6 bases). V dropped 5 bases and J dropped 0 bases, with 14 bases sitting between them. CDR1 and CDR2 from the germline V gene are SQVTM and ANQGSEA. This CDR3 region has 16 residues. The chain's CDR3 is CSVLQGGPSGANVLTF. CDR3 nucleotide sequence: TGCAGCGTTCTCCAGGGAGGCCCCTCTGGGGCCAACGTCCTGACTTTC.

This rearrangement joins TRBV6-5 to TRBJ2-5; 11 positions agree with TRBD2. J lost 0 bases, V lost 7 bases, and 1 base had no gene match. Germline V gene lookup returns CDR1 MNHEY and CDR2 SVGAGI. The CDR3 spans 14 residues. The CDR3 coding sequence is TGTGCCAGCAAACTAGCGGGAGACCAAGAGACCCAGTACTTC. Translating gives CASKLAGDQETQYF.

This sequence joins TRBV2 and TRBJ2-2; 14 nucleotides line up with TRBD2. The junction had 14 bases not matched to a gene; V was cut back by 3 bases and J by 5 bases. CDR1 SNHLY and CDR2 FYNNEI come from the germline V gene. The CDR3 is made up of 20 amino acids. The CDR3 nucleotides are TGTGCCAGCAGTGACTATGCCGGGACTAGCGGGAGTTGGCGAACCGGGGAGCTGTTTTTT. Translated, it gives CASSDYAGTSGSWRTGELFF.

V and J are TRBV3-1 (or the pseudogene TRBV3-2) and TRBJ2-2; perhaps TRBD2 as D (6 bases). There are 15 residues in the CDR3. From germline, CDR1 is LGHDT and CDR2 YNNKEL (reference sequence). Trimming removed 0 bases from V and 7 bases from J, with 12 bases in between. The CDR3 DNA reads as TGTGCCAGCAGCCAAGAAGTATGGGGAGGCGGGGAGCTGTTTTTT. It specifies CASSQEVWGGGELFF.

This chain uses TRBV5-1 with TRBJ2-4; 7 bases fit TRBD2. V dropped 0 bases and J dropped 0; count of bases not matched to a gene: 12. The CDR3 contains 19 residues. Germline loops: CDR1 SGHRS, CDR2 YFSETQ. As DNA, the CDR3 is TGCGCCAGCAGCTTGGGGCCGGGCGGGAGCGCAATAGCCAAAAACATTCAGTACTTC. It specifies CASSLGPGGSAIAKNIQYF.

In DNA, the CDR3 is TGTGCCTCCCAAGGAAGTGGGGCATCCAATGAGCAGTTCTTC. It is translated as CASQGSGASNEQFF. The V and J genes are TRBV10-3 and TRBJ2-1; a weak D match, TRBD1 (5 bases). The V gene lost 11 bases and the J gene lost 6 bases, with 20 bases spanning the gap. CDR1 is ENHRY and CDR2 is SYGVKD in the germline V gene. This CDR3 is built from 14 residues.

J is TRBJ1-2 and V is TRBV5-1; TRBD1 aligns across 9 bases. CDR3 length: 14 amino acids. Germline CDR1 is SGHRS and CDR2 is YFSETQ. V shed 0 bases and J 7 bases; nucleotides not matched to a gene: 4. In DNA form, the CDR3 reads TGCGCCAGCAGCTTGGTACAGGGGGCGCGTGGCTACACCTTC. Protein sequence: CASSLVQGARGYTF.

The chain is built from TRBV7-9 and TRBJ2-7; TRBD2 might be the D (5 bases). The CDR3 runs 11 residues. Germline CDR1 is SEHNR and CDR2 is FQNEAQ (reference sequence). Between the trimmed V and J ends, which lost 5 bases and 7 bases, there was a span of 9 bases. CDR3 sequence reads: CASSGEREQYF. For the CDR3, the DNA is TGTGCCAGCAGCGGGGAGAGGGAGCAGTACTTC.

This clone was recorded a few times. The chain joins TRBV19 to TRBJ1-5; 7 bases match TRBD1. Per germline, CDR1 LNHDA and CDR2 SQIVND (reference sequence). Trimming at V came to 8 bases and at J to 5 bases, leaving 15 bases not matched to a gene. This CDR3 is 16 amino acids long. The CDR3 nucleotides read TGTGCCAGTTGTCATCGGGACAGCCATCAGGATCAGCCCCAGCATTTT. Residues: CASCHRDSHQDQPQHF. Variable domain in full (rest from reference TRBV19 and TRBJ1-5): DGGITQSPKYLFRKEGQNVTLSCEQNLNHDAMYWYRQDPGQGLRLIYYSQIVNDFQKGDIAEGYSVSREKKESFPLTVTSAQKNPTAFYLCASCHRDSHQDQPQHFGDGTRLSIL.

V usage is TRBV29-1 and J usage is TRBJ2-1, with TRBD2 matching over 7 bases. Germline V gene data show CDR1 as SQVTM and CDR2 as ANQGSEA. CDR3 length: 12 residues. Trimming at V came to 1 base and at J to 9 bases, leaving 3 bases not matched to a gene. For the CDR3, the DNA is TGCAGCGTTGAAGTGCAGCGGGGTGAGCAGTTCTTC. Translated: CSVEVQRGEQFF.

The chain employs TRBV6-4 and TRBJ1-4, with 8 nucleotides matching TRBD1. V shed 6 bases, J shed 8 bases, and the junction held 5 bases outside the gene matches. The CDR3 consists of 13 residues. Germline V lookup: CDR1 MRHNA, CDR2 SNTAGT. CDR3 DNA sequence: TGTGCCAGCAGGAGAACAGGGGGAGAAAAACTGTTTTTT. Translated, it gives CASRRTGGEKLFF.